The 10 T cell receptor beta chains reported below all come from one sample, sequenced in a study of graft-versus-host responses after intestinal transplantation. Profiled with immunoSEQ multiplex PCR; TCRdb holds only in-frame clones, not every one. The repertoire holds tens of thousands of clones, around 90% seen once, with 0.3% in the top ten. No antigens are known for them. The sample here was unstimulated CD4+ T cells sorted from spleen or lymph node cells, taken before intestinal transplant. Every receptor here comes from a human donor who received an intestinal transplant.

Comments on this clone: One end of the junction does not line up with germline, which may come from a read error. This sequence joins TRBV20-1 and TRBJ2-1, with D hard to call. CDR1 is DFQATT, CDR2 SNEGSKA, per germline (reference sequence). This CDR3 region has 9 residues. CDR3: CSAREKGIF. As DNA, the CDR3 is TGCAGTGCTAGAGAAAAAGGGATCTTC.

V is TRBV6-5 and J is TRBJ2-5; a weak D match, TRBD1 (6 bases). With 0 bases removed from V and 3 bases from J, the gap between germline ends came to 11 bases. Germline V gene data show CDR1 as MNHEY and CDR2 as SVGAGI. CDR3 length: 15 amino acids. This chain's CDR3 is CASSYSVGTKETQYF. As DNA, the CDR3 is TGTGCCAGCAGTTACTCGGTGGGGACAAAAGAGACCCAGTACTTC.

DNA of the CDR3: TGTGCCAGCAGTGAATCATCCGCTAACTACGAGCAGTACTTC. Translating gives CASSESSANYEQYF. The chain joins TRBV2 to TRBJ2-7; D is undetermined. CDR1 is SNHLY, CDR2 FYNNEI, per germline. V lost 2 bases and J lost 3, with 11 bases in between. The CDR3 spans 14 residues.

This rearrangement joins TRBV2 to TRBJ1-1; D uncertain. The CDR3 spans 12 residues. The V end lost 4 bases, the J end lost 3 bases, and 6 bases lay between the germline ends. Germline values: CDR1 SNHLY, CDR2 FYNNEI. The DNA for the CDR3 is TGTGCCAGCAGTGGGTGGGACACTGAAGCTTTCTTT. Its protein product is CASSGWDTEAFF.

The chain links TRBV5-1 to TRBJ2-1; TRBD2 might be the D (5 bases). Looked up from germline, CDR1 is SGHRS and CDR2 is YFSETQ. The length of the CDR3 is 16 residues. V was clipped by 0 bases and J by 0 bases, with 10 bases between them. The CDR3 DNA sequence: TGCGCCAGCAGCTTGGCTGCCAGCGGCTCCTACAATGAGCAGTTCTTC. This translates into CASSLAASGSYNEQFF. The variable domain in full, completed from reference TRBV5-1 and TRBJ2-1, reads KAGVTQTPRYLIKTRGQQVTLSCSPISGHRSVSWYQQTPGQGLQFLFEYFSETQRNKGNFPGRFSGRQFSNSRSEMNVSTLELGDSALYLCASSLAASGSYNEQFFGPGTRLTVL.

The chain employs TRBV5-1 and TRBJ2-7; D possibly matches TRBD1 or TRBD2 (5 bases each). There are 12 residues in the CDR3. In germline, CDR1 is SGHRS, CDR2 YFSETQ. The V end lost 3 bases, the J end lost 6 bases, and 10 bases lay between the germline ends. The chain's CDR3 is CASSSDSGEQYF. The CDR3 DNA follows: TGCGCCAGCAGCTCTGACAGCGGCGAGCAGTACTTC.

The V call is TRBV4-2, the J call TRBJ1-4; 7 bases map to TRBD1. The germline gives CDR1 LGHNA, CDR2 YNFKEQ. V lost 3 bases, J lost 4 bases, and 11 bases stayed unmatched. CDR3 length: 17 amino acids. The CDR3, as DNA: TGTGCCAGCAGCCACCTCCCCACGGGACAGCTTAATGAAAAACTGTTTTTT. Translated, it gives CASSHLPTGQLNEKLFF.

The rearrangement joins TRBV27 to TRBJ2-5, with TRBD2 matching over 8 bases. The CDR3 loop spans 13 amino acids. The J segment lost 4 bases and the V segment lost 6 bases, leaving 4 bases of the junction unmatched. CDR1 and CDR2 (germline): MNHEY, SMNVEV (reference sequence). The CDR3 nucleotides are TGTGCCAGCAGGACGAGCGGGAGAGAGACCCAGTACTTC. This translates into CASRTSGRETQYF.

This clone was seen only once. The CDR3 protein is CASSEGGLLGYNEQFF. The CDR3 region has the DNA TGTGCCAGCAGTGAGGGGGGTTTACTGGGGTACAATGAGCAGTTCTTC. The V call is TRBV25-1, the J call TRBJ2-1, with D possibly TRBD2 on 6 matching bases. Germline values: CDR1 MGHDK, CDR2 SYGVNS. The CDR3 has 16 amino acids. Trimming cost V 3 bases and J 4 bases, with 16 bases left between them.

The rearrangement uses TRBV6-6 and TRBJ1-4, with TRBD1 identical over 7 bases. Germline-derived CDR1 and CDR2 are MNHNY and SVGAGI (reference sequence). The CDR3 loop spans 15 amino acids. V shed 2 bases and J 5 bases; nucleotides not matched to a gene: 5. The CDR3 reads CASSYDEQGNEKLFF. CDR3 coding DNA: TGTGCCAGCAGTTACGACGAACAGGGGAATGAAAAACTGTTTTTT.